This T cell receptor beta chain was captured by sequencing in a study of beta chain features in type 1 diabetes. Findings and caveats of the study: TCRB CDR3s were moderately but significantly shorter in Type 1 diabetes patients in all four CD4+ subsets. The VDJ junctions of type 1 diabetes patients carried fewer insertions and more deletions. Cells carrying high TCR expression could end up over-represented when cDNA is sequenced. Compared to healthy donors, patients appeared to have naive, central memory and Treg TCRB repertoires that were more alike.

This clone was recorded a few times. Its antigen is unidentified. Germline V gene sequence: CDR1 SGHTA, CDR2 FQGNSA. V trimming: 5 bases; J trimming: 15 bases; junction bases outside the gene matches: 9. The CDR3 runs to 12 residues. All of the isolated RNA was reverse transcribed, so expressed TCRB transcripts were sequenced. TCRdb keeps only in-frame clones here, not all; method: immunoSEQ multiplex PCR. Of a few hundred thousand clones in the sample, around 24% were seen once. The sequenced sample was naive CD4+ T cells from blood. The chain couples TRBV7-2 to TRBJ2-3, with 9 bases that match TRBD1. This receptor was taken from a woman aged 25 to 45 with type 1 diabetes. The CDR3 loop reads CASSGRDRELYF. Here the CDR3 DNA reads TGTGCCAGCAGCGGCCGGGACAGGGAGCTCTATTTT.